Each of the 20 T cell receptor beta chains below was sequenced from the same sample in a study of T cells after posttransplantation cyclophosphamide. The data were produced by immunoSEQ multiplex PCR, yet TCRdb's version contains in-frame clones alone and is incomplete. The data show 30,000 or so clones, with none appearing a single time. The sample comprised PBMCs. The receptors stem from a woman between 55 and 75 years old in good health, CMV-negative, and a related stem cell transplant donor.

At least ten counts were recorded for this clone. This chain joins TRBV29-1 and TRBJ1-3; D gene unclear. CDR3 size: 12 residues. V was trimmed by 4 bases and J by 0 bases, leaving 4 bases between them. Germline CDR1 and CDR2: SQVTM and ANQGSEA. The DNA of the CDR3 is TGCAGCGTTGCTAGCTCTGGAAACACCATATATTTT. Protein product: CSVASSGNTIYF. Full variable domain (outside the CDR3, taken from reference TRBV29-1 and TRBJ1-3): SAVISQKPSRDICQRGTSLTIQCQVDSQVTMMFWYRQQPGQSLTLIATANQGSEATYESGFVIDKFPISRPNLTFSTLTVSNMSPEDSSIYLCSVASSGNTIYFGEGSWLTVV.

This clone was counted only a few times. The CDR3 region has the DNA TGTGCCACCGTCGGTGGGGGGTCGGGGGGCTATGGCTACACCTTC. It translates to CATVGGGSGGYGYTF. V and J are TRBV15 and TRBJ1-2; D may be TRBD1 (5 bases). The germline V gene has CDR1 LNHNV and CDR2 YYDKDF (reference sequence). The V and J ends lost 8 bases and 4 bases respectively, with 20 bases between them. The CDR3 runs to 15 residues. The full variable domain, its missing parts supplied by reference TRBV15 and TRBJ1-2, is DAMVIQNPRYQVTQFGKPVTLSCSQTLNHNVMYWYQQKSSQAPKLLFHYYDKDFNNEADTPDNFQSRRPNTSFCFLDIRSPGLGDTAMYLCATVGGGSGGYGYTFGSGTRLTVV.

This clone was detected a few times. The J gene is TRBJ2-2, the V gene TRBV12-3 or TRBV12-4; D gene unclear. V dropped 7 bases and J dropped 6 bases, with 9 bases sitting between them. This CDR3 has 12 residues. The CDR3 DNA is TGTGCCAGCATTCCCAGTGCCGGGGAGCTGTTTTTT. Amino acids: CASIPSAGELFF.

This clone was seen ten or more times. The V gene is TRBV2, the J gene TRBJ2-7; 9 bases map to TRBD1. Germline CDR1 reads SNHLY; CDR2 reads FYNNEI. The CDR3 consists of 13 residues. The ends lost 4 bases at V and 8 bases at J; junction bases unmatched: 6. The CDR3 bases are TGTGCCAGCAGTGGACAGGGGGGCATAAAGCAGTACTTC. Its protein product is CASSGQGGIKQYF.

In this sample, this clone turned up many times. In nucleotides, the CDR3 is TGTGCCAGCAGCACGATAGCCCTCCTACAATTCACTGAAGCTTTCTTT. This codes for CASSTIALLQFTEAFF. The gene calls are TRBV13 and TRBJ1-1; D gene unclear. Germline CDR1 reads PRHDT; CDR2 reads FYEKMQ (reference sequence). V lost 5 bases, J lost 4 bases, and 20 bases lay in between. The CDR3 is made up of 16 amino acids.

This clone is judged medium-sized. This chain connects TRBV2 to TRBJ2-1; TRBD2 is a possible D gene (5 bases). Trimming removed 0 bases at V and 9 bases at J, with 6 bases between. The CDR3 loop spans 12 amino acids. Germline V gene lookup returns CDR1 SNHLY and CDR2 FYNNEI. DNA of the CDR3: TGTGCCAGCAGTGAAGCCAGCGGTGAGCAGTTCTTC. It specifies CASSEASGEQFF. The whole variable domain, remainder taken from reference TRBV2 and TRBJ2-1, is EPEVTQTPSHQVTQMGQEVILRCVPISNHLYFYWYRQILGQKVEFLVSFYNNEISEKSEIFDDQFSVERPDGSNFTLKIRSTKLEDSAMYFCASSEASGEQFFGPGTRLTVL.

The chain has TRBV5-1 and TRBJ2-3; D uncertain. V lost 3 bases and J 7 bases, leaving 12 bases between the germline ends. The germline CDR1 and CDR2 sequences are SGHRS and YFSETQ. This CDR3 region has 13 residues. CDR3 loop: CASSSPSGNTQYF. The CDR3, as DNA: TGCGCCAGCAGCTCCCCTTCAGGCAATACGCAGTATTTT. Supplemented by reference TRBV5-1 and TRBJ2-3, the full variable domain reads KAGVTQTPRYLIKTRGQQVTLSCSPISGHRSVSWYQQTPGQGLQFLFEYFSETQRNKGNFPGRFSGRQFSNSRSEMNVSTLELGDSALYLCASSSPSGNTQYFGPGTRLTVL.

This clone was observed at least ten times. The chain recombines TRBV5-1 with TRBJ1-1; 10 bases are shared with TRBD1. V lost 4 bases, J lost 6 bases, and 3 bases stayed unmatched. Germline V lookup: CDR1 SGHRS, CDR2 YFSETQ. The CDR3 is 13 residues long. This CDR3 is CASSPTGGPEAFF. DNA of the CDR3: TGCGCCAGCAGCCCGACAGGGGGCCCTGAAGCTTTCTTT.

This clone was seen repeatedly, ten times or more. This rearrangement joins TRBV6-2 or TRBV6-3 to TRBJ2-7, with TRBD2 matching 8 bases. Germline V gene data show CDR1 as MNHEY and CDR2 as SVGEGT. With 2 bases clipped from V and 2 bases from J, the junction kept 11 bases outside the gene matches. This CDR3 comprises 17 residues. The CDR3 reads CASSYGLRRGDPYEQYF. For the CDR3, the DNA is TGTGCCAGCAGTTACGGGTTGCGGCGGGGGGACCCCTACGAGCAGTACTTC.

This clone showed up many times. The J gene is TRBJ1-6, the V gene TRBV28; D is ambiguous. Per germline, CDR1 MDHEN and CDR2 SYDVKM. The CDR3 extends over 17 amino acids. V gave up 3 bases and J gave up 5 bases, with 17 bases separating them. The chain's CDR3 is CASSFLPQRRNNSPLHF. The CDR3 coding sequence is TGTGCCAGCAGTTTTCTTCCGCAGCGGAGGAATAATTCACCCCTCCACTTT.

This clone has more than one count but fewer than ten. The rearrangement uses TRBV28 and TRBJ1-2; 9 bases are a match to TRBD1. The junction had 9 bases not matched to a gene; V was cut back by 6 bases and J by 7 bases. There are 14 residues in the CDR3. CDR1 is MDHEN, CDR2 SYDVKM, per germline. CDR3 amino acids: CASSGTGTGSGYTF. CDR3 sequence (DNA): TGTGCCAGCAGCGGGACAGGGACAGGCAGTGGCTACACCTTC.

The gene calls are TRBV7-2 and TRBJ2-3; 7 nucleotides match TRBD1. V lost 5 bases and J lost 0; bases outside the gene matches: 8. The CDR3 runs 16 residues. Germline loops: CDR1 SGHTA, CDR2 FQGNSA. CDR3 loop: CASSQSRGRSTDTQYF. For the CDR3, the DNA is TGTGCCAGCAGCCAATCGAGGGGGCGTAGCACAGATACGCAGTATTTT. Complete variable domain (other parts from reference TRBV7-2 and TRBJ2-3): GAGVSQSPSNKVTEKGKDVELRCDPISGHTALYWYRQSLGQGLEFLIYFQGNSAPDKSGLPSDRFSAERTGGSVSTLTIQRTQQEDSAVYLCASSQSRGRSTDTQYFGPGTRLTVL.

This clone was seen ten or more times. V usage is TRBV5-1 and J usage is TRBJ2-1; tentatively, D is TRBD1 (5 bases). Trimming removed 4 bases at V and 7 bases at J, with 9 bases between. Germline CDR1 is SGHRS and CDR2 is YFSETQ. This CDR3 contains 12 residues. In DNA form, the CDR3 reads TGCGCCAGCAGCCAGGGATGGAATGAGCAGTTCTTC. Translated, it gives CASSQGWNEQFF.

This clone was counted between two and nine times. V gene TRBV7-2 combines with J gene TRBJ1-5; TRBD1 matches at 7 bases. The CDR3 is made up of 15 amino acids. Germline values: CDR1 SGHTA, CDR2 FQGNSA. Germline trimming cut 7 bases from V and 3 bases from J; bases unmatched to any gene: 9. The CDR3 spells CASTDRDPLNQPQHF. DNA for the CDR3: TGTGCCAGCACCGACAGGGACCCCCTCAATCAGCCCCAGCATTTT.

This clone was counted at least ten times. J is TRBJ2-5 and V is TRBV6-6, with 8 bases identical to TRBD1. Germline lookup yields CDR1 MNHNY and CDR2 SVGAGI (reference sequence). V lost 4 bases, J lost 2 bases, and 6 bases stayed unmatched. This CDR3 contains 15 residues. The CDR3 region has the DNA TGTGCCAGCAGTTCACCCGGGACAGGTCAAGAGACCCAGTACTTC. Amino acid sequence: CASSSPGTGQETQYF.

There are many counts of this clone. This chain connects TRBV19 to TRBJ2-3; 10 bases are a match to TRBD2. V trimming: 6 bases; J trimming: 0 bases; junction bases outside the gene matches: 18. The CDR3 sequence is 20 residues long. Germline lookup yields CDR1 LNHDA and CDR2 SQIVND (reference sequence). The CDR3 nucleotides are TGTGCCAGTAGCAGAAAAAATAGCGGGGGGCACCCTATTAGCACAGATACGCAGTATTTT. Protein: CASSRKNSGGHPISTDTQYF.

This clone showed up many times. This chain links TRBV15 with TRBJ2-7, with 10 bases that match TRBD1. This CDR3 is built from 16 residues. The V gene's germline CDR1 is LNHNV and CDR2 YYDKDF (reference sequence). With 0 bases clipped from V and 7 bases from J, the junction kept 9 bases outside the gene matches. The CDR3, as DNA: TGTGCCACCAGCAGAGACGTAGGCGGACAGGGGGGAGAGCAGTACTTC. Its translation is CATSRDVGGQGGEQYF. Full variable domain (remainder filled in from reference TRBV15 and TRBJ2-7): DAMVIQNPRYQVTQFGKPVTLSCSQTLNHNVMYWYQQKSSQAPKLLFHYYDKDFNNEADTPDNFQSRRPNTSFCFLDIRSPGLGDTAMYLCATSRDVGGQGGEQYFGPGTRLTVT.

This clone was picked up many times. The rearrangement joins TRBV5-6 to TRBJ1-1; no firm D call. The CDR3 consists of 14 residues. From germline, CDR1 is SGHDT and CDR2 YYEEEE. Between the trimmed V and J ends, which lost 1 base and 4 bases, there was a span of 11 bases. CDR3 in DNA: TGTGCCAGCAGCTTGAGCCCAAGCGGCACTGAAGCTTTCTTT. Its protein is CASSLSPSGTEAFF.

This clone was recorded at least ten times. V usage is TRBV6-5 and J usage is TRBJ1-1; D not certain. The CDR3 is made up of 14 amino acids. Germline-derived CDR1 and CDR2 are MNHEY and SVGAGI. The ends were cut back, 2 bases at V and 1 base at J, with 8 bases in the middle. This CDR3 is CASSYGSANTEAFF. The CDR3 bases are TGTGCCAGCAGTTACGGCAGCGCGAACACTGAAGCTTTCTTT.

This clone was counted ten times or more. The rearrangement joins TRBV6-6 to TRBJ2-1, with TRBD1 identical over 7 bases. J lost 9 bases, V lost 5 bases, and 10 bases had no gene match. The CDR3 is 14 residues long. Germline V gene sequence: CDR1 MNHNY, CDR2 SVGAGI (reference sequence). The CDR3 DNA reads TGTGCCAGCAGTAAGGACAGGCAGGGGGTTGAGCAGTTCTTC. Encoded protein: CASSKDRQGVEQFF.